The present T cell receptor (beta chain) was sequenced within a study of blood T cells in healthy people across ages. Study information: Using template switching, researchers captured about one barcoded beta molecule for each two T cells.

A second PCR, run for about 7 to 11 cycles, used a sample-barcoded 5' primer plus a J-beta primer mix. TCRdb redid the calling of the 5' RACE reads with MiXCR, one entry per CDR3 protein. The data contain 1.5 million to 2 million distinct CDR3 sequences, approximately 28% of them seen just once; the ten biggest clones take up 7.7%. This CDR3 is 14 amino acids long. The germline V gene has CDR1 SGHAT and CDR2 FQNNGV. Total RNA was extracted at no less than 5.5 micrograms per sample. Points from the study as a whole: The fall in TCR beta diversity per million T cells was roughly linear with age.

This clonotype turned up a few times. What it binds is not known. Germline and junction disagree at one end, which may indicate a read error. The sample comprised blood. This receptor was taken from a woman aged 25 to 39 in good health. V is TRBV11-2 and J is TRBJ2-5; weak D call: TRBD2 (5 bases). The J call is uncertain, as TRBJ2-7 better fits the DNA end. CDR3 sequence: CTSSLRAVANEQYF. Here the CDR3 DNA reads TGTACCAGCAGCTTGAGGGCAGTCGCGAACGAGCAGTACTTC.